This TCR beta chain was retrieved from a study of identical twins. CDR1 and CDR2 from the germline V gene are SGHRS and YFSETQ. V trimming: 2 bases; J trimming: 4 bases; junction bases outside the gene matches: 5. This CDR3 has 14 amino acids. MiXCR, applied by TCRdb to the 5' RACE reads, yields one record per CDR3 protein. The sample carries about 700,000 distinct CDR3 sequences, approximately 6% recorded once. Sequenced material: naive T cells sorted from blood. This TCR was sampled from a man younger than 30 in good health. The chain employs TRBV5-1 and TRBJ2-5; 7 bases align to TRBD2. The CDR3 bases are TGCGCCAGCAGCTTCTATGGGAGGGGAGAGACCCAGTACTTC. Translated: CASSFYGRGETQYF.